The sample holds many counts of the clone carrying this T cell receptor (beta chain). CDR3 length: 14 residues. CDR1 SGHRS and CDR2 YFSETQ come from the germline V gene. V lost 4 bases, J lost 4 bases, and 1 base stayed unmatched. This sample is drawn from a study of neurological immune-mediated disorders. It was by 5'RACE with 10-nucleotide random UMIs that the cDNA was made. From the 5' RACE reads, TCRdb called clonotypes with MiXCR, one entry per CDR3 protein. The sample consists of tens of thousands of distinct CDR3 sequences, about 5.8% of them appearing once. Sorted libraries drew on about a million CD4+ or CD8+ T cells.

The chain couples TRBV5-1 to TRBJ2-3; the match to TRBD1 covers 12 bases. The sample taken for sequencing was CD4+ T cells from blood. The receptor comes from a woman aged 18-30 years with multiple sclerosis. CDR3 nucleotide sequence: TGCGCCAGCAGCGGGACAGGGGGCGCAGATACGCAGTATTTT. It is translated as CASSGTGGADTQYF.